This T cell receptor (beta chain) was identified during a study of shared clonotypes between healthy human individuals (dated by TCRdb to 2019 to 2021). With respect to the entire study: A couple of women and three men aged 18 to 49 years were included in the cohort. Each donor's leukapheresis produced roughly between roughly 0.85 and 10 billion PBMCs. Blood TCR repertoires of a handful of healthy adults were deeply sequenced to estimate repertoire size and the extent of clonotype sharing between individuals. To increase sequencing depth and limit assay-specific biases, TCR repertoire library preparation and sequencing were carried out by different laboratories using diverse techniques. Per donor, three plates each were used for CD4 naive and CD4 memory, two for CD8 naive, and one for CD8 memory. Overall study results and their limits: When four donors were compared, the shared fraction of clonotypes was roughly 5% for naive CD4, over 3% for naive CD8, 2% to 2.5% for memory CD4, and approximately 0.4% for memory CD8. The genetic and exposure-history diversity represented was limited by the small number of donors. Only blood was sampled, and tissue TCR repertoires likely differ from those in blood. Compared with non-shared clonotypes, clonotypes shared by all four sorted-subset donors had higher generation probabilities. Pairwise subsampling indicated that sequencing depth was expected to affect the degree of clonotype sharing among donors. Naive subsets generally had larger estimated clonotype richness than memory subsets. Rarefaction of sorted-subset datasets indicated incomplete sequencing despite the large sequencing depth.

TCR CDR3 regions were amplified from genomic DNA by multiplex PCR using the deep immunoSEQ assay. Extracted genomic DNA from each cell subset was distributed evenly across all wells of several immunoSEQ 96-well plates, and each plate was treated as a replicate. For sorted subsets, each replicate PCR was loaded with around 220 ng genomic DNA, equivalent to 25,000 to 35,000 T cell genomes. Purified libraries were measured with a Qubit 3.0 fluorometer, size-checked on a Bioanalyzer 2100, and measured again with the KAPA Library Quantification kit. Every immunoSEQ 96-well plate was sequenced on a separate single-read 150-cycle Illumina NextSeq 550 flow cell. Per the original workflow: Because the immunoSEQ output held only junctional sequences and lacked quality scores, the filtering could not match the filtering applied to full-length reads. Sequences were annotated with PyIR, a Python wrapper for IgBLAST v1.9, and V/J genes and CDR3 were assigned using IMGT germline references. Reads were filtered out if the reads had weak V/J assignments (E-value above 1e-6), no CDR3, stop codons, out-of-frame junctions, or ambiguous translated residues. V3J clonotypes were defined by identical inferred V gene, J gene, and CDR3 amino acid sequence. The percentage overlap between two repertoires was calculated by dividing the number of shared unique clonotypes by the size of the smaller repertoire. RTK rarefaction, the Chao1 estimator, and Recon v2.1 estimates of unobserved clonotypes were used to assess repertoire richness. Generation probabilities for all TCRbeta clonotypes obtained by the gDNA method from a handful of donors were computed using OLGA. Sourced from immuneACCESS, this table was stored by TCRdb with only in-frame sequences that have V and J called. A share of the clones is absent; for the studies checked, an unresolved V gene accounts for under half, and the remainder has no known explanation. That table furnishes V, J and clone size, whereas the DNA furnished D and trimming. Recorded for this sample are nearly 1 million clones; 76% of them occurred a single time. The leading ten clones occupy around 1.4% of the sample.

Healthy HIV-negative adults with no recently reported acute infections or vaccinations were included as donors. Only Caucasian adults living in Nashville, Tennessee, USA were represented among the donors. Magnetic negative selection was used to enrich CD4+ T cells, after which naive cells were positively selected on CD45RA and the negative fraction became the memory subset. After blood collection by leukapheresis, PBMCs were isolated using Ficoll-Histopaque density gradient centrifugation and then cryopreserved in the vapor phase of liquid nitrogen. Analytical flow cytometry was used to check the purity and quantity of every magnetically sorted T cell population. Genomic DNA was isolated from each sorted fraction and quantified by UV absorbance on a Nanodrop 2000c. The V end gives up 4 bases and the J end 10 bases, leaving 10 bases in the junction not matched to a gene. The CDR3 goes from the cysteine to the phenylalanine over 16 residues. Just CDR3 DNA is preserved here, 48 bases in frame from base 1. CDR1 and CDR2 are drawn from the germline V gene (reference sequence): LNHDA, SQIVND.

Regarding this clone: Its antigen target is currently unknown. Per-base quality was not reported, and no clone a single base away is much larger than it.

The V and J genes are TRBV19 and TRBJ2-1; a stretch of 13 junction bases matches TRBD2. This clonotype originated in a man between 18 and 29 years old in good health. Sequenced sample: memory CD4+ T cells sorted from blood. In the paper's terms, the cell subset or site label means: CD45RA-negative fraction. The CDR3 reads CASSTPGLAGPPEQFF. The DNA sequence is TGTGCCAGTAGTACGCCGGGACTAGCGGGACCCCCGGAGCAGTTCTTC.